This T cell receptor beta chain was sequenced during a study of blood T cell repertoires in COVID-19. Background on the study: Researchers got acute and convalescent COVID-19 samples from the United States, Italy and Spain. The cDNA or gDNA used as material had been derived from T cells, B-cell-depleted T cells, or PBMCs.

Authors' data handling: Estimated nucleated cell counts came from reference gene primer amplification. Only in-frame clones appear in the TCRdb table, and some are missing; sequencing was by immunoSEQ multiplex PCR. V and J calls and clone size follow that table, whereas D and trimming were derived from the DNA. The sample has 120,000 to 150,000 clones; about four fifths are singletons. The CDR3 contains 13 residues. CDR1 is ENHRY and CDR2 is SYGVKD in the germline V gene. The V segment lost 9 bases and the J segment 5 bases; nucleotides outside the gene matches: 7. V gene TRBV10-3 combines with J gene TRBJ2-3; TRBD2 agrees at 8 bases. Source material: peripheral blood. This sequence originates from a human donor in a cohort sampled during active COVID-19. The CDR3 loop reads CAISSGSLDTQYF. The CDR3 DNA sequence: TGTGCCATTTCCAGCGGGAGTTTAGATACGCAGTATTTT.